This entry concerns a single T cell receptor beta chain. These data come from a study of blood T cell repertoires in COVID-19. Study summary: PBMCs, B-cell-depleted T cells, or T cells were the source of the cDNA or gDNA that made up the material.

Authors' methods: Estimation of nucleated cell counts was performed using reference gene primer amplification. Clones were read by immunoSEQ multiplex PCR, and TCRdb kept only the in-frame ones, dropping some. V, J and clone size are those of that table, while D and trimming were read from the DNA. The sample records over 85,000 clones, 85% to 90% being singletons. CDR3 size: 14 residues. V shed 5 bases and J 1 base; nucleotides not matched to a gene: 4. Germline V gene lookup returns CDR1 SGHTA and CDR2 FQGNSA. This rearrangement joins TRBV7-2 to TRBJ1-1; 7 bases map to TRBD1. The TCR comes from an older woman with acute or convalescent COVID-19. The material sequenced was peripheral blood. The DNA of the CDR3 is TGTGCCAGCAGCGCCAGGACAGGGAACACTGAAGCTTTCTTT. Translating it yields CASSARTGNTEAFF.